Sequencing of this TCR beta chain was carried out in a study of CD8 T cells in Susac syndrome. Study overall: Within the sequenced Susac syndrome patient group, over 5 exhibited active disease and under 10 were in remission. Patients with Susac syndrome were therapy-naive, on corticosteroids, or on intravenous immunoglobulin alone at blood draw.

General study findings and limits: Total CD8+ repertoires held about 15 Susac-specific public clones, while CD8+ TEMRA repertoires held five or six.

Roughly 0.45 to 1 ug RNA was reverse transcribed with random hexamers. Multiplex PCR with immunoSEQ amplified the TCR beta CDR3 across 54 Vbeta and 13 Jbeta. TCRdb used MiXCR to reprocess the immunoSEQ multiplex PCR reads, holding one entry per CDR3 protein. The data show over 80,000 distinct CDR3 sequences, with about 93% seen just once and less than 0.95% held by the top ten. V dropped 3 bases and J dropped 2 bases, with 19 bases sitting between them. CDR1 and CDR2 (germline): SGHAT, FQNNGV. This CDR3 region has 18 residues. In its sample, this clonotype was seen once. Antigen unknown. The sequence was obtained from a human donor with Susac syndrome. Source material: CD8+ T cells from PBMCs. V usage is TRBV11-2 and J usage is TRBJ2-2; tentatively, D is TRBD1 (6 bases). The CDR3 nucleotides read TGTGCCAGCAGCTTTACGCCTAGACAGGTTTCCAACACCGGGGAGCTGTTTTTT. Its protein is CASSFTPRQVSNTGELFF.